The rows below give T cell receptor beta chains drawn from one sample of a study of post-analysis software for immune sequencing data. Each CDR3 protein is one row after TCRdb ran MiXCR on the PCR reads. The sample holds approximately 660,000 distinct CDR3 sequences, 59% seen once. Sequenced material: blood. Every receptor here comes from a girl under 10 years old with multiple sclerosis. The CDR3 runs from the conserved cysteine through the conserved F or W. The D gene is left open where the match is weak. The size entry is marked missing in some rows and otherwise reads once, few, many or a size class.

v_gene	abundance	d_gene	j_gene	CDR3nt	CDR3aa
TRBV29-1	NA	NA	TRBJ2-1	TGCAGCGCCGGGGCGAGGGGCTACAATGAGCAGTTCTTC	CSAGARGYNEQFF
TRBV11-2	NA	NA	TRBJ1-1	TGTGCCAGCACCCAAGGAAGGAACACTGAAGCTTTCTTT	CASTQGRNTEAFF
TRBV2	NA	NA	TRBJ2-1	TGTGCCAGCAGTCAATCGGGGGGCGAGTTAAATGAGCAGTTCTTC	CASSQSGGELNEQFF
TRBV18	NA	NA	TRBJ1-2	TGTGCCAGCTCCTCCTTGGGACCAGTGTATGGCTACACCTTC	CASSSLGPVYGYTF
TRBV7-9	NA	NA	TRBJ1-2	TGTGCCAGCAGCGGGGGAGCCAGTAACTATGGCTACACCTTC	CASSGGASNYGYTF
TRBV7-9	NA	NA	TRBJ1-1	TGTGCCAGCTCAACAGCCGAACGGACTGAAGCTTTCTTT	CASSTAERTEAFF
TRBV6-2/TRBV6-3	NA	TRBD1	TRBJ2-7	TGTGCCAGCAGTTACGCAGGGACAGGGGTCTACGAGCAGTACTTC	CASSYAGTGVYEQYF
TRBV5-1	NA	TRBD2	TRBJ2-1	TGCGCCAGCAGCTTGAAAAGCGGGGGGCCCTACAATGAGCAGTTCTTC	CASSLKSGGPYNEQFF
TRBV7-9	NA	TRBD2	TRBJ2-3	TGTGCCAGCAGGGGACTAGCGGGAGTTTCGACAGATACGCAGTATTTT	CASRGLAGVSTDTQYF
TRBV5-1	few	TRBD2	TRBJ2-1	TGCGCCAGCAGCCTTCTGCTGAGCGGGAGTACGAATGAGCAGTTCTTC	CASSLLLSGSTNEQFF
TRBV29-1	few	TRBD2	TRBJ2-1	TGCAGCGTTGAGCGGGAGGTATACAATGAGCAGTTCTTC	CSVEREVYNEQFF
TRBV12-3/TRBV12-4	few	TRBD1	TRBJ1-5	TGTGCCAGCAGTTTTGCCCAGGGACAGGGTGAGCAGCCCCAGCATTTT	CASSFAQGQGEQPQHF
TRBV7-9	NA	NA	TRBJ1-1	TGTGCCAGCAGCCCGGGGAGTGGGGCCAACACTGAAGCTTTCTTT	CASSPGSGANTEAFF
TRBV7-9	NA	TRBD1	TRBJ1-4	TGTGCCAGCAGCTTAGCGGGACAGTTATTTGGAGAAAAACTGTTTTTT	CASSLAGQLFGEKLFF
TRBV9	NA	TRBD2	TRBJ2-1	TGTGCCAGCAGCGCGGTGACTAGCCTTAATGAGCAGTTCTTC	CASSAVTSLNEQFF
TRBV29-1	NA	TRBD2	TRBJ2-3	TGCAGCGGTATAGCGGGGGACTCCACAGATACGCAGTATTTT	CSGIAGDSTDTQYF
TRBV20-1	few	TRBD2	TRBJ2-1	TGCAGTGCCGAGGGACTAGCGGGAGTCTTCAATGAGCGGTTCTTC	CSAEGLAGVFNERFF
TRBV7-2	NA	NA	TRBJ2-1	TGTGCCAGCAGCTTACTCGTTGGCAATGAGCAGTTCTTC	CASSLLVGNEQFF
TRBV5-1	many	NA	TRBJ2-5	TGTGCCAGCAGTTCGGCTCAAGAGACCCAGTACTTC	CASSSAQETQYF
TRBV5-4	NA	TRBD1	TRBJ2-5	TGTGCCAGCAGCCATTCCGGGACAGCAGAGACCCAGTACTTC	CASSHSGTAETQYF
TRBV20-1	NA	NA	TRBJ1-5	TGCAGTGCTGTTCCTGGGGGCAATCAGCCCCAGCATTTT	CSAVPGGNQPQHF
TRBV21-1	NA	NA	TRBJ2-7	TGTGCCAGCAGCAAAGGGGCGGAATCCTACGAGCAGTACTTC	CASSKGAESYEQYF
TRBV29-1	NA	TRBD1	TRBJ2-1	TGCAGCGTTGGGACAGGGGGAGATGAGCAGTTCTTC	CSVGTGGDEQFF
TRBV12-3/TRBV12-4	NA	NA	TRBJ2-7	TGTGCCAGCAGTAGCAGCCCGGGTGCCTCCTACGAGCAGTACTTC	CASSSSPGASYEQYF
TRBV6-2/TRBV6-3	NA	TRBD2	TRBJ2-3	TGTGCCAGCAGTTACCGCGCGACTAGCGGGGGGGCTCGGGCGCAGTATTTT	CASSYRATSGGARAQYF
TRBV9	NA	NA	TRBJ2-7	TGTGCCAGCAGCCTCAGGACTTCGTCCTACGAGCAGTACTTC	CASSLRTSSYEQYF
TRBV29-1	NA	NA	TRBJ2-7	TGCAGCGTTGAAGATCGAGGGGGACCCAATGACATAACCTACGAGCAGTACTTC	CSVEDRGGPNDITYEQYF
TRBV2	NA	NA	TRBJ1-2	TGTGCCAGCAGTGAAGCGCCGGGGGGCAACTATGGCTACACCTTC	CASSEAPGGNYGYTF
TRBV27	NA	TRBD1	TRBJ1-1	TGTGCCAGCAGTTCGACCTGGGACAGTGAAGCTTTCTTT	CASSSTWDSEAFF
TRBV6-6	NA	NA	TRBJ1-2	TGTGCCAGCAGTTACTCCGACAGTACCCGGATCTATGGCTACACCTTC	CASSYSDSTRIYGYTF
TRBV29-1	NA	TRBD1	TRBJ2-5	TGCAACGTCGCACCCCCAGGGGGACAAGAGACCCAGTACTTC	CNVAPPGGQETQYF
TRBV4-1	few	NA	TRBJ1-5	TGCGCCAGCAGCCAAGAGAGTGGCCCCCGGGGTAATCAGCCCCAGCATTTT	CASSQESGPRGNQPQHF